This passage covers 9 T cell receptor beta chains from one sample sequenced in a study of cytomegalovirus exposure and HLA in healthy donors. The PCR was carried out with 60 Vbeta primers and 13 Jbeta primers. Profiled with immunoSEQ multiplex PCR; TCRdb holds only in-frame clones, not every one. Here the sample spans approximately 160,000 clones, over 65% being singletons. Material: PBMCs. The source is a woman between 40 and 55 years old in good health and CMV-seropositive.

The V gene is TRBV28, the J gene TRBJ1-4, with D tentatively TRBD1 (6 bases). The V end lost 5 bases, the J end lost 8 bases, and 18 bases lay between the germline ends. Per germline, CDR1 MDHEN and CDR2 SYDVKM. The CDR3 loop spans 15 amino acids. CDR3: CASSLGSGVREKLFF. CDR3 in DNA: TGTGCCAGCAGTCTAGGTTCAGGGGTGAGGGAAAAACTGTTTTTT.

The chain recombines TRBV2 with TRBJ1-4; D is possibly TRBD1 (6 bases). From germline, CDR1 is SNHLY and CDR2 FYNNEI. Deletions cut 3 bases from V and 8 bases from J, with 16 bases between. This CDR3 is built from 15 residues. The CDR3 coding sequence is TGTGCCAGCAGTGACAGGGGCCCGCATGGAGAAAAACTGTTTTTT. Residues: CASSDRGPHGEKLFF.

In its sample, this clone was seen a few times. The genes are TRBV7-6 and TRBJ1-1; D gene uncertain. From germline, CDR1 is SGHVS and CDR2 FNYEAQ. This CDR3 has 14 amino acids. Trimming pared 2 bases from V and 4 bases from J, leaving 11 bases between. The DNA of the CDR3 is TGTGCCAGCAGCTTAAGGGTCGGAGGCACTGAAGCTTTCTTT. Translation: CASSLRVGGTEAFF. Full variable domain (rest looked up from reference TRBV7-6 and TRBJ1-1): GAGVSQSPRYKVTKRGQDVALRCDPISGHVSLYWYRQALGQGPEFLTYFNYEAQQDKSGLPNDRFSAERPEGSISTLTIQRTEQRDSAMYRCASSLRVGGTEAFFGQGTRLTVV.

The chain carries TRBV7-8 and TRBJ1-3; 9 bases align to TRBD1. Germline CDR1 is SGHVS and CDR2 is FQNEAQ. With 5 bases clipped from V and 3 bases from J, the junction kept 5 bases outside the gene matches. The CDR3 runs 15 residues. The CDR3: CASSPPTGGGNTIYF. CDR3 bases: TGTGCCAGCAGCCCGCCGACAGGGGGTGGAAACACCATATATTTT.

The chain couples TRBV5-1 to TRBJ1-2; D perhaps matches TRBD1 (6 bases). Trimming removed 4 bases at V and 4 bases at J, with 17 bases between. The CDR3 is 15 residues long. The germline V gene has CDR1 SGHRS and CDR2 YFSETQ. CDR3 residues: CASSPSSGDPYGYTF. The DNA for the CDR3 is TGCGCCAGCAGCCCTTCCTCAGGGGATCCCTATGGCTACACCTTC. The full variable domain, in which reference TRBV5-1 and TRBJ1-2 provide the parts outside the CDR3, is KAGVTQTPRYLIKTRGQQVTLSCSPISGHRSVSWYQQTPGQGLQFLFEYFSETQRNKGNFPGRFSGRQFSNSRSEMNVSTLELGDSALYLCASSPSSGDPYGYTFGSGTRLTVV.

The chain links TRBV19 to TRBJ2-7, with a tentative D call TRBD2 (5 bases). The ends were cut back, 3 bases at V and 6 bases at J, with 12 bases in the middle. Germline V lookup: CDR1 LNHDA, CDR2 SQIVND (reference sequence). The CDR3 extends over 13 amino acids. DNA of the CDR3: TGTGCCAGTAGTATTAAGGAGGCCGGCGAGCAGTACTTC. It is translated as CASSIKEAGEQYF.

This chain joins TRBV19 and TRBJ2-1; D is possibly TRBD2 (6 bases). V dropped 6 bases and J dropped 9 bases, with 15 bases sitting between them. Germline values: CDR1 LNHDA, CDR2 SQIVND (reference sequence). This CDR3 region has 13 residues. The CDR3 region is CASRWAGSSEQFF. The CDR3 region has the DNA TGTGCCAGTAGATGGGCGGGGTCGAGTGAGCAGTTCTTC. The full variable domain, completed using reference TRBV19 and TRBJ2-1, is DGGITQSPKYLFRKEGQNVTLSCEQNLNHDAMYWYRQDPGQGLRLIYYSQIVNDFQKGDIAEGYSVSREKKESFPLTVTSAQKNPTAFYLCASRWAGSSEQFFGPGTRLTVL.

V and J are TRBV9 and TRBJ2-2, with a tentative D call TRBD2 (6 bases). The CDR3 loop spans 16 amino acids. Per germline, CDR1 SGDLS and CDR2 YYNGEE. The germline V and J ends were trimmed by 0 bases and 0 bases, with 9 bases remaining between them. This CDR3 reads CASSVVGGTNTGELFF. The CDR3 coding sequence is TGTGCCAGCAGCGTAGTGGGGGGAACGAACACCGGGGAGCTGTTTTTT. Drawing the rest from reference TRBV9 and TRBJ2-2, the complete variable domain is DSGVTQTPKHLITATGQRVTLRCSPRSGDLSVYWYQQSLDQGLQFLIQYYNGEERAKGNILERFSAQQFPDLHSELNLSSLELGDSALYFCASSVVGGTNTGELFFGEGSRLTVL.

This clone was seen more than once but under ten times. The rearrangement uses TRBV7-2 and TRBJ2-2, with 8 bases lining up with TRBD2. After removal of 5 bases from V and 6 bases from J, the junction contained 8 bases not matched to a gene. The CDR3 sequence is 15 residues long. Looked up from germline, CDR1 is SGHTA and CDR2 is FQGNSA. This CDR3 reads CASSPGRGWAGELFF. The CDR3 coding sequence is TGTGCCAGCAGCCCCGGGAGGGGTTGGGCCGGGGAGCTGTTTTTT.